This entry features one TCR beta chain sequence. Using immunoSEQ multiplex PCR, the repertoire was profiled, and TCRdb retains in-frame clones only, with some absent. The repertoire has about 480,000 clones, less than 85% of them found once; the top ten carry 10% to 15%. Germline loops: CDR1 SEHNR, CDR2 FQNEAQ (reference sequence). CDR3 length: 14 residues. The V segment lost 5 bases and the J segment 4 bases; nucleotides outside the gene matches: 7. This sample is drawn from a study of shared clonotypes between healthy human individuals. V and J are TRBV7-9 and TRBJ2-7; 8 bases line up with TRBD2. This TCR was recovered from a woman aged 40 to 50 in good health. Some clones in this sample may be carry-over from other donors' samples. The sequenced sample was PBMCs. The chain's CDR3 is CASSPWTSSYEQYF. The CDR3 DNA follows: TGTGCCAGCAGCCCTTGGACTAGCAGTTACGAGCAGTACTTC.